The present TCR beta chain was sequenced within a study of blood T cells in healthy people across ages. Study-wide findings and caveats: Higher diversity and more naive CD4+ cells were features of long-lived donors, compared to aged donors.

For the second PCR, which ran for about 6 to 12 cycles, a sample-barcoded 5' primer and a J-beta primer mix were used. From the 5' RACE reads, TCRdb called clonotypes with MiXCR, one entry per CDR3 protein. The sample includes 800,000 to 1,300,000 distinct CDR3 sequences, under 30% seen only once; the top ten take approximately 0.7%. The CDR3 totals 14 residues. Germline lookup yields CDR1 SGHTA and CDR2 FQGNSA. Trimming left V 1 base short and J 2 bases short, with 7 bases between. Total RNA, at least 6 micrograms per sample, came from PBMCs. Concerning this clonotype itself: Its antigen is as yet unknown.

The same sample was also studied in work on T cells of mothers and their children. That work adds: Donation was provided by three healthy Caucasian mothers along with their six children. Unrelated pairs and related pairs have their TCR recombination output shaped similarly by thymic selection.

The sequenced material came from blood. The source of this sequence is a girl aged 2 to 9 in good health. The chain couples TRBV7-2 to TRBJ2-3, with a possible D match to TRBD1 (5 bases). The CDR3 nucleotides are TGTGCCAGCAGCTTAGGACAGTACACAGATACGCAGTATTTT. Translation gives CASSLGQYTDTQYF.